This is a list of T cell receptor beta chains from one sample in a study of human T cells and chemical hapten exposure. TCRdb reprocessed the 5' RACE reads with MiXCR, giving one entry per CDR3 protein. The sample lists more than 60,000 distinct CDR3 sequences, 15% to 20% occurring once. These receptors originate from a female donor in good health. CDR3s include the opening cysteine and the closing phenylalanine or tryptophan. The D gene is left open where the match is weak. The size entry is marked missing in some rows and otherwise reads once, few, many or a size class.

j_gene: TRBJ2-1
d_gene: .
v_gene: TRBV27
abundance: .
CDR3nt: TGTGCCAGCAGTTTAGGGACTCCAACAACCCGAATTTACAATGAGCAGTTCTTC
CDR3aa: CASSLGTPTTRIYNEQFF

j_gene: TRBJ2-1
d_gene: .
v_gene: TRBV19
abundance: few
CDR3nt: TGTGCCAGTAGTATAGTTTACAATGAGCAGTTCTTC
CDR3aa: CASSIVYNEQFF

j_gene: TRBJ2-1
d_gene: TRBD2
v_gene: TRBV9
abundance: .
CDR3nt: TGTGCCAGCAGTCCTGGGGGGGTAGCGGTGCAATCTGGTCAGGTTGAGCAGTTCTTC
CDR3aa: CASSPGGVAVQSGQVEQFF

j_gene: TRBJ1-1
d_gene: TRBD1
v_gene: TRBV6-1
abundance: .
CDR3nt: TGTGCCAGCAGGCCGGACAGGGATGGCACTGAAGCTTTCTTT
CDR3aa: CASRPDRDGTEAFF

j_gene: TRBJ2-2
d_gene: TRBD1
v_gene: TRBV2
abundance: .
CDR3nt: TGTGCCAGCAGGGGACAGGGGTACATAGGTAGGACCGGGGAGCTGTTTTTT
CDR3aa: CASRGQGYIGRTGELFF

j_gene: TRBJ2-2
d_gene: .
v_gene: TRBV12-3/TRBV12-4
abundance: few
CDR3nt: TGTGCCAGCCAGGGGGGGTCGGGGAACACCGGGGAGCTGTTTTTT
CDR3aa: CASQGGSGNTGELFF

j_gene: TRBJ2-3
d_gene: TRBD1
v_gene: TRBV4-1
abundance: .
CDR3nt: TGCGCCAGCAGCTATCCAGGCAGGGGGCGAACAGATACGCAGTATTTT
CDR3aa: CASSYPGRGRTDTQYF

j_gene: TRBJ2-3
d_gene: .
v_gene: TRBV20-1
abundance: .
CDR3nt: TGCAGTGGAAGTGAGGTAGCAGATACGCAGTATTTT
CDR3aa: CSGSEVADTQYF

j_gene: TRBJ1-2
d_gene: .
v_gene: TRBV20-1
abundance: few
CDR3nt: TGCAGTGCTAGGGGTCGCCAGGCTAATTATGGCTACACCTTC
CDR3aa: CSARGRQANYGYTF

j_gene: TRBJ2-5
d_gene: .
v_gene: TRBV5-1
abundance: .
CDR3nt: TGCGCCAGCAGAAACAGCTTCCAAGAGACCCAGTACTTC
CDR3aa: CASRNSFQETQYF

j_gene: TRBJ2-1
d_gene: .
v_gene: TRBV29-1
abundance: .
CDR3nt: TGCAGCGTTGAGAGGGGGGGGTTAAGCATCGATGAGCAGTTCTTC
CDR3aa: CSVERGGLSIDEQFF

j_gene: TRBJ2-1
d_gene: .
v_gene: TRBV29-1
abundance: .
CDR3nt: TGCAGCGTTCGATCGGGAAGGGACAATGAGCAGTTCTTC
CDR3aa: CSVRSGRDNEQFF

j_gene: TRBJ1-1
d_gene: .
v_gene: TRBV11-2
abundance: few
CDR3nt: TGTGCCAGCAGCTTTAACCGGGATCCTAACACTGAAGCTTTCTTT
CDR3aa: CASSFNRDPNTEAFF

j_gene: TRBJ1-4
d_gene: .
v_gene: TRBV7-8
abundance: many
CDR3nt: TGTGCCAGCAGCTCTCGAAGGGGCGATGGTGGTGAAAAACTGTTTTTT
CDR3aa: CASSSRRGDGGEKLFF

j_gene: TRBJ2-3
d_gene: TRBD2
v_gene: TRBV6-1
abundance: .
CDR3nt: TGTGCCAGCAGTGGGCTGCTCAGCGGGAGAGGTGATACGCAGTATTTT
CDR3aa: CASSGLLSGRGDTQYF

j_gene: TRBJ2-1
d_gene: TRBD1
v_gene: TRBV28
abundance: few
CDR3nt: TGTGCCAGCCGGGACAGCGGACTCAATGAGCAGTTCTTC
CDR3aa: CASRDSGLNEQFF

j_gene: TRBJ2-7
d_gene: TRBD2
v_gene: TRBV5-4
abundance: .
CDR3nt: TGTGCCAGCAGCCCCGCCAGCGGGGGCACCTACGAGCAGTACTTC
CDR3aa: CASSPASGGTYEQYF

j_gene: TRBJ1-2
d_gene: .
v_gene: TRBV25-1
abundance: .
CDR3nt: TGTGCCAGCAGTACTAACTATGGCTACACCTTC
CDR3aa: CASSTNYGYTF

j_gene: TRBJ2-3
d_gene: .
v_gene: TRBV6-1
abundance: .
CDR3nt: TGTGCCAGCCCTAAGGATAGCTCAGATACGCAGTATTTT
CDR3aa: CASPKDSSDTQYF

j_gene: TRBJ1-6
d_gene: .
v_gene: TRBV28
abundance: .
CDR3nt: TGTGCCAGCACCACCCCGCGGGGAGTCTATAATTCACCCCTCCACTTT
CDR3aa: CASTTPRGVYNSPLHF

j_gene: TRBJ1-1
d_gene: .
v_gene: TRBV19
abundance: .
CDR3nt: TGTGCCAGTAGTATGGGGGGGAACACTGAAGCTTTCTTT
CDR3aa: CASSMGGNTEAFF

j_gene: TRBJ2-3
d_gene: .
v_gene: TRBV30
abundance: .
CDR3nt: TGTGCCTGGAGTGAGACGGTTGTGGATACGCAGTATTTT
CDR3aa: CAWSETVVDTQYF

j_gene: TRBJ1-1
d_gene: .
v_gene: TRBV28
abundance: .
CDR3nt: TGTGCCAGCAGTCCCAGAGTGACCACTGAAGCTTTCTTT
CDR3aa: CASSPRVTTEAFF

j_gene: TRBJ2-3
d_gene: .
v_gene: TRBV20-1
abundance: .
CDR3nt: TGCAGTGCTAGGAAACAGGAATCCCTTCTCACAGATACGCAGTATTTT
CDR3aa: CSARKQESLLTDTQYF

j_gene: TRBJ2-6
d_gene: .
v_gene: TRBV6-2/TRBV6-3
abundance: many
CDR3nt: TGTGCCAGCAGTTACTCAGGGGTTGGGGCCAACGTCCTGACTTTC
CDR3aa: CASSYSGVGANVLTF

j_gene: TRBJ2-2
d_gene: .
v_gene: TRBV7-2
abundance: .
CDR3nt: TGTGCCAGCAGCTTAGCCCAAGCCGGGGAGCTGTTTTTT
CDR3aa: CASSLAQAGELFF

j_gene: TRBJ2-1
d_gene: TRBD2
v_gene: TRBV13
abundance: few
CDR3nt: TGTGCCAGCAGCTCGCGGGGAGCGGGACTAATCTCCTACAATGAGCAGTTCTTC
CDR3aa: CASSSRGAGLISYNEQFF

j_gene: TRBJ2-5
d_gene: .
v_gene: TRBV20-1
abundance: few
CDR3nt: TGCAGTGCTAGGAGGTACCAAGAGACCCAGTACTTC
CDR3aa: CSARRYQETQYF

j_gene: TRBJ1-2
d_gene: .
v_gene: TRBV19
abundance: .
CDR3nt: TGTGCCAGTAGTACCGGGGCGGCTGGCTACACCTTC
CDR3aa: CASSTGAAGYTF

j_gene: TRBJ2-6
d_gene: .
v_gene: TRBV7-2
abundance: .
CDR3nt: TGTGCCAGCAGCTTCCCACACAGGGATTCGACCGGGGCCAACGTCCTGACTTTC
CDR3aa: CASSFPHRDSTGANVLTF

j_gene: TRBJ2-5
d_gene: TRBD2
v_gene: TRBV6-5
abundance: .
CDR3nt: TGTGCCAGCAGACAAGCGGGAGTTGAGACCCAGTACTTC
CDR3aa: CASRQAGVETQYF

j_gene: TRBJ2-1
d_gene: .
v_gene: TRBV12-3/TRBV12-4
abundance: .
CDR3nt: TGTGCCAGCAGCACGGGCCATGAGCAGTTCTTC
CDR3aa: CASSTGHEQFF

j_gene: TRBJ2-1
d_gene: TRBD2
v_gene: TRBV6-1
abundance: few
CDR3nt: TGTGCCAGCACCCTGACTAGCGGGAGTAGCAATGAGCAGTTCTTC
CDR3aa: CASTLTSGSSNEQFF

j_gene: TRBJ1-5
d_gene: .
v_gene: TRBV20-1
abundance: few
CDR3nt: TGCAGTGCTAAGACTGGGATTTTGAATCAGCCCCAGCATTTT
CDR3aa: CSAKTGILNQPQHF

j_gene: TRBJ2-3
d_gene: TRBD2
v_gene: TRBV7-2
abundance: .
CDR3nt: TGTGCCAGCAGCTGGGGACTAACCACAGATACGCAGTATTTT
CDR3aa: CASSWGLTTDTQYF

j_gene: TRBJ1-1
d_gene: .
v_gene: TRBV3-1
abundance: .
CDR3nt: TGTGCCAGCAGCCAGGAAGGGTACACTGAAGCTTTCTTT
CDR3aa: CASSQEGYTEAFF

j_gene: TRBJ1-6
d_gene: .
v_gene: TRBV4-1
abundance: .
CDR3nt: TGCGCCAGCAGCCAAGGTTGGAGCAATTCACCCCTCCACTTT
CDR3aa: CASSQGWSNSPLHF

j_gene: TRBJ2-2
d_gene: .
v_gene: TRBV27
abundance: .
CDR3nt: TGTGCCAGCAGTTTCTCGCAGACCGCCGGGGAGCTGTTTTTT
CDR3aa: CASSFSQTAGELFF

j_gene: TRBJ2-2
d_gene: .
v_gene: TRBV6-2/TRBV6-3
abundance: few
CDR3nt: TGTGCCGGACGGCGGGGTGGCCGCGGGGAGCTGTTTTTT
CDR3aa: CAGRRGGRGELFF

j_gene: TRBJ2-7
d_gene: .
v_gene: TRBV30
abundance: .
CDR3nt: TGTGCCTGGAAGTCAGGGGTCTCCCACGAGCAGTACTTC
CDR3aa: CAWKSGVSHEQYF

j_gene: TRBJ2-7
d_gene: .
v_gene: TRBV3-1
abundance: .
CDR3nt: TGTGCCAGCAGCCAAGTCCCCTCACCCCGGACCTACGAGCAGTACTTC
CDR3aa: CASSQVPSPRTYEQYF

j_gene: TRBJ1-5
d_gene: .
v_gene: TRBV4-1
abundance: few
CDR3nt: TGCGCCAGCAGCCAAGGAGCCGGCCAGCCCCAGCATTTT
CDR3aa: CASSQGAGQPQHF

j_gene: TRBJ2-7
d_gene: .
v_gene: TRBV28
abundance: many
CDR3nt: TGTGCCAGCATAGGTGACAAAGGCTACGAGCAGTACTTC
CDR3aa: CASIGDKGYEQYF

j_gene: TRBJ2-7
d_gene: .
v_gene: TRBV5-1
abundance: many
CDR3nt: TGCGCCAGCAGCCCATACTGGGGGGACGAGCAGTACTTC
CDR3aa: CASSPYWGDEQYF

j_gene: TRBJ1-2
d_gene: .
v_gene: TRBV2
abundance: few
CDR3nt: TGTGCCAGCAGTGAGTCCTTCGTGGGGTTCTATGGCTACACCTTC
CDR3aa: CASSESFVGFYGYTF

j_gene: TRBJ1-1
d_gene: .
v_gene: TRBV12-3/TRBV12-4
abundance: .
CDR3nt: TGTGCCAGCAGTTTCCCCCGAGGGGGGCGCAGCCCTGAAGCTTTCTTT
CDR3aa: CASSFPRGGRSPEAFF

j_gene: TRBJ1-3
d_gene: .
v_gene: TRBV6-6
abundance: .
CDR3nt: TGTGCCAGCAGTTACCCTAGACCTGGAAACACCATATATTTT
CDR3aa: CASSYPRPGNTIYF

j_gene: TRBJ1-5
d_gene: .
v_gene: TRBV7-2
abundance: .
CDR3nt: TGTGCCAGCAGTCGGGAACAGAATCAGCCCCAGCATTTT
CDR3aa: CASSREQNQPQHF

j_gene: TRBJ1-4
d_gene: .
v_gene: TRBV6-6
abundance: .
CDR3nt: TGTGCCAGCAGCCGGGATTCAACTAATGAAAAACTGTTTTTT
CDR3aa: CASSRDSTNEKLFF

j_gene: TRBJ1-1
d_gene: TRBD1
v_gene: TRBV7-9
abundance: few
CDR3nt: TGTGCCAGCAGCTTAGGGACCGGGACAGTGAACACTGAAGCTTTCTTT
CDR3aa: CASSLGTGTVNTEAFF

j_gene: TRBJ2-3
d_gene: TRBD2
v_gene: TRBV29-1
abundance: .
CDR3nt: TGCAGCGTTGCTGGGACTAGCGTAACTAGCACAGATACGCAGTATTTT
CDR3aa: CSVAGTSVTSTDTQYF

j_gene: TRBJ2-7
d_gene: TRBD1
v_gene: TRBV6-1
abundance: .
CDR3nt: TGTGCCAGCAGTCTTACAGGGGGCGAGCAGTACTTC
CDR3aa: CASSLTGGEQYF

j_gene: TRBJ1-5
d_gene: TRBD1
v_gene: TRBV7-9
abundance: many
CDR3nt: TGTGCCAGCAGGGGGACAGGGAGAGACCAGCCCCAGCATTTT
CDR3aa: CASRGTGRDQPQHF

j_gene: TRBJ1-3
d_gene: .
v_gene: TRBV4-2
abundance: .
CDR3nt: TGTGCCAGCAGCCAAGATCCGTTATTGGGGGCGCGGGGGGGAAACACCATATATTTT
CDR3aa: CASSQDPLLGARGGNTIYF

j_gene: TRBJ1-4
d_gene: TRBD1
v_gene: TRBV2
abundance: .
CDR3nt: TGTGCCAGCAGTACACAGGGGGCGGGAACAGAAAAACTGTTTTTT
CDR3aa: CASSTQGAGTEKLFF

j_gene: TRBJ2-1
d_gene: .
v_gene: TRBV27
abundance: .
CDR3nt: TGTGCCAGCAGTTTTAGGAGAACTTCCCCTAATGTAAATGAGCAGTTCTTC
CDR3aa: CASSFRRTSPNVNEQFF

j_gene: TRBJ1-5
d_gene: .
v_gene: TRBV19
abundance: .
CDR3nt: TGTGCCAGTAGTATGGGCAATCAGCCCCAGCATTTT
CDR3aa: CASSMGNQPQHF

j_gene: TRBJ2-2
d_gene: TRBD2
v_gene: TRBV11-2
abundance: few
CDR3nt: TGTGCCAGCAAACAGATAGCGGGACCGAACACCGGGGAGCTGTTTTTT
CDR3aa: CASKQIAGPNTGELFF

j_gene: TRBJ2-7
d_gene: TRBD1
v_gene: TRBV20-1
abundance: few
CDR3nt: TGCAGTGCTCCTGGACAGGGGGCTCCCGGCGCTAGCGGGCTGTCCTACGAGCAGTACTTC
CDR3aa: CSAPGQGAPGASGLSYEQYF

j_gene: TRBJ1-1
d_gene: .
v_gene: TRBV6-1
abundance: few
CDR3nt: TGTGCCAGCAGTGAATTGGGGGGCCGAACTGAAGCTTTCTTT
CDR3aa: CASSELGGRTEAFF